The 11 T cell receptor beta chains presented below share a single source sample, sequenced in a study of CD8 T cells in ankylosing spondylitis. TCRdb reanalysed the 5' RACE reads using MiXCR and keeps one entry per CDR3 protein. The sample carries around 30,000 distinct CDR3 sequences, about 7.2% recorded once. Sequences were obtained from blood, either unsorted or a sorted T cell fraction (not recorded which). These receptors all stem from a male donor with ankylosing spondylitis or in good health (not recorded which).

At least ten counts were recorded for this clonotype. In DNA, the CDR3 is TGTGCCAGCCGCGAGATACGGGGGCCGGGCAATGAGCAGTTCTTC. It translates to CASREIRGPGNEQFF. This chain uses TRBV11-2 with TRBJ2-1; perhaps D is TRBD1 or TRBD2 (6 bases each). Germline CDR1 reads SGHAT; CDR2 reads FQNNGV. With 8 bases removed from V and 6 bases from J, the gap between germline ends came to 20 bases. The CDR3 spans 15 residues.

This clonotype was picked up many times. The rearrangement links TRBV12-3 or TRBV12-4 to TRBJ2-1; 7 bases map to TRBD2. After removal of 3 bases from V and 8 bases from J, the junction contained 10 bases not matched to a gene. The CDR3 has 15 amino acids. The CDR3 sequence is CASSLAGDSQYEQFF. In DNA form, the CDR3 reads TGTGCCAGCAGTTTGGCGGGGGATTCCCAATATGAGCAGTTCTTC.

This clonotype was found many times. This chain joins TRBV3-1 and TRBJ2-1, with 7 bases lining up with TRBD2. The CDR3 sequence is 16 residues long. Looked up from germline, CDR1 is LGHDT and CDR2 is YNNKEL (reference sequence). Germline trimming cut 0 bases from V and 10 bases from J; bases unmatched to any gene: 12. CDR3 loop: CASSQDPLAVPKEQFF. CDR3 bases: TGTGCCAGCAGCCAAGATCCCCTAGCGGTCCCCAAGGAGCAGTTCTTC.

J is TRBJ1-1 and V is TRBV18; D possibly corresponds to TRBD1 (5 bases). The CDR3 totals 15 residues. The V gene's germline CDR1 is KGHSH and CDR2 LQKENI. V was shortened by 5 bases and J by 0 bases, with 13 bases between the two germline ends. The CDR3 DNA follows: TGTGCCAGCTCATTAACAGGAAGAATGAACACTGAAGCTTTCTTT. It codes for CASSLTGRMNTEAFF.

This clonotype was recorded many times. The rearrangement joins TRBV5-1 to TRBJ1-3; 11 positions match TRBD1. With V trimmed by 7 bases and J by 2 bases, 5 bases remained unmatched. The CDR3 sequence is 15 residues long. Per germline, CDR1 SGHRS and CDR2 YFSETQ. The CDR3 nucleotides read TGCGCCAGCCGCGGGACAGGGGGTGCTGGAAACACCATATATTTT. It yields the protein CASRGTGGAGNTIYF.

This sequence joins TRBV20-1 and TRBJ2-7, with D possibly called TRBD1 or TRBD2 (5 bases each). Trimming shortened V by 3 bases and J by 7 bases, and 10 bases separated the two germline ends. Germline-derived CDR1 and CDR2 are DFQATT and SNEGSKA (reference sequence). CDR3 size: 11 residues. The CDR3 nucleotides are TGCAGTGCTAGGGGGGATGGAGAGCAGTACTTC. Its translation is CSARGDGEQYF.

V usage is TRBV5-1 and J usage is TRBJ1-1, with D unresolved. The CDR3 covers 13 residues. Germline assignment: CDR1 SGHRS and CDR2 YFSETQ. The V end lost 4 bases, the J end lost 1 base, and 8 bases lay between the germline ends. CDR3 sequence (DNA): TGCGCCAGCAGCCAGGTAGGGAACACTGAAGCTTTCTTT. It specifies CASSQVGNTEAFF.

This clonotype was observed a handful of times. The rearrangement uses TRBV19 and TRBJ2-1, with 8 positions matching TRBD2. CDR1 LNHDA and CDR2 SQIVND come from the germline V gene (reference sequence). Losses at the gene ends were 6 bases for V and 12 bases for J; bases not matched to a gene: 4. This CDR3 is 11 amino acids long. This CDR3 is CASRAGAVQFF. Here the CDR3 DNA reads TGTGCCAGTAGAGCGGGAGCGGTGCAGTTCTTC.

This clonotype is labeled medium-sized (0.01 to 0.1%). The chain combines TRBV5-1 with TRBJ1-2; no firm D call. Trimming shortened V by 0 bases and J by 2 bases, and 5 bases separated the two germline ends. This CDR3 is built from 13 residues. The germline CDR1 and CDR2 sequences are SGHRS and YFSETQ. The CDR3 loop reads CASSLDGNYGYTF. DNA of the CDR3: TGCGCCAGCAGCTTGGACGGGAACTATGGCTACACCTTC.

This clonotype occurred many times. The chain recombines TRBV2 with TRBJ2-1; possibly TRBD2 for D (5 bases). The V end was cut by 5 bases, the J end by 8 bases, with 10 bases between. CDR3 length equals 12 residues. Germline CDR1 reads SNHLY; CDR2 reads FYNNEI. In DNA, the CDR3 is TGTGCCAGCAGTCCCCAGGACTATGAGCAGTTCTTC. Encoded protein: CASSPQDYEQFF.

The table lists this clonotype with a few counts. V gene TRBV6-7 combines with J gene TRBJ2-1; 10 bases map to TRBD2. TRBV6-7 is placed among ORFs of uncertain function. The J segment lost 8 bases and the V segment lost 6 bases, leaving 16 bases of the junction unmatched. The CDR3 sequence is 17 residues long. The chain's CDR3 is CASSPLISGRAMHEQFF. DNA of the CDR3: TGTGCCAGCAGCCCCTTAATAAGCGGGAGGGCCATGCATGAGCAGTTCTTC.